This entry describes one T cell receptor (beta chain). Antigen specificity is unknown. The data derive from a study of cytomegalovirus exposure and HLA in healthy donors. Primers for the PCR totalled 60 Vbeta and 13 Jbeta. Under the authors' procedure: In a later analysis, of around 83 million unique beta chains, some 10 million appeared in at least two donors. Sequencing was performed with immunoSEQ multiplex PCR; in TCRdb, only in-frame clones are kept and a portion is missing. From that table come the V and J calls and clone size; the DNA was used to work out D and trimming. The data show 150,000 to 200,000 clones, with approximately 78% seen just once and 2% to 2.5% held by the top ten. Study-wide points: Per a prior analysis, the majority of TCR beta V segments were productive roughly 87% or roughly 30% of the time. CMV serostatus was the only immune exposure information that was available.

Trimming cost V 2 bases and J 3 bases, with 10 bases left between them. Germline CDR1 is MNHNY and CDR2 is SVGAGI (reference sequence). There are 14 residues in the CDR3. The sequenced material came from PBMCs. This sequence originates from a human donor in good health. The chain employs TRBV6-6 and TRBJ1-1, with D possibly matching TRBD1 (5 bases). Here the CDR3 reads CASSYPGIDTEAFF. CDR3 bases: TGTGCCAGCAGTTACCCAGGGATAGACACTGAAGCTTTCTTT.